This entry lists 14 T cell receptor beta chains sequenced from one sample in a study of OX40 agonist ivuxolimab in advanced cancers. Using immunoSEQ multiplex PCR, the repertoire was profiled, and TCRdb retains in-frame clones only, with some absent. The table has 99,000 or so clones, around nine tenths seen once. Sequencing was performed on CD4+ or CD8+ T cells sorted from blood, taken in a trial of the OX40 agonist ivuxolimab. These receptors were obtained from an adult with an advanced solid tumor such as melanoma, head and neck, liver or kidney cancer.

This clone was seen a handful of times. This sequence joins TRBV5-1 and TRBJ1-5; D not certain. V dropped 0 bases and J dropped 4 bases, with 8 bases sitting between them. The CDR3 is 14 residues long. Germline-derived CDR1 and CDR2 are SGHRS and YFSETQ. The CDR3 spells CASSLESFNQPQHF. The DNA of the CDR3 is TGCGCCAGCAGCTTGGAAAGTTTTAATCAGCCCCAGCATTTT.

The J gene is TRBJ2-5, the V gene TRBV6-1, with TRBD1 matching 10 bases. Germline values: CDR1 MNHNS, CDR2 SASEGT. This CDR3 is built from 14 residues. V gave up 3 bases and J gave up 5 bases; unmatched junction bases: 3. Here the CDR3 reads CASSDGQGVETQYF. The CDR3 nucleotides are TGTGCCAGCAGTGACGGACAGGGGGTGGAGACCCAGTACTTC.

The chain couples TRBV11-2 to TRBJ2-3; TRBD2 might be the D (5 bases). CDR3 length equals 14 residues. V dropped 5 bases and J dropped 4 bases, with 13 bases sitting between them. The germline V gene encodes CDR1 SGHAT and CDR2 FQNNGV. This chain's CDR3 is CASSPGPRADTQYF. CDR3 in DNA: TGTGCCAGCAGCCCAGGTCCGAGGGCAGATACGCAGTATTTT.

The rearrangement uses TRBV9 and TRBJ2-3; unclear D gene. CDR3 length: 12 residues. Germline-derived CDR1 and CDR2 are SGDLS and YYNGEE. V dropped 0 bases and J dropped 4 bases, with 3 bases sitting between them. The CDR3 DNA follows: TGTGCCAGCAGCGTAGGACCAGATACGCAGTATTTT. It codes for CASSVGPDTQYF. The whole variable domain, filled in from reference TRBV9 and TRBJ2-3, reads DSGVTQTPKHLITATGQRVTLRCSPRSGDLSVYWYQQSLDQGLQFLIQYYNGEERAKGNILERFSAQQFPDLHSELNLSSLELGDSALYFCASSVGPDTQYFGPGTRLTVL.

The chain employs TRBV2 and TRBJ2-3; tentatively, D is TRBD2 (5 bases). Germline V gives CDR1 SNHLY, CDR2 FYNNEI. The CDR3 totals 14 residues. Trimming left V 5 bases short and J 4 bases short, with 13 bases between. This CDR3 reads CASSRLEAADTQYF. DNA of the CDR3: TGTGCCAGCAGTAGACTGGAGGCTGCAGATACGCAGTATTTT.

This clone was seen just once. The V gene is TRBV28, the J gene TRBJ1-1; D ambiguous. The V end lost 2 bases, the J end lost 0 bases, and 7 bases lay between the germline ends. CDR1 is MDHEN, CDR2 SYDVKM, per germline. CDR3 size: 14 residues. The CDR3 protein is CASSLRQLNTEAFF. The CDR3, as DNA: TGTGCCAGCAGTTTACGGCAATTGAACACTGAAGCTTTCTTT.

The chain joins TRBV18 to TRBJ2-1; no firm D call. In germline, CDR1 is KGHSH, CDR2 LQKENI. V lost 3 bases to trimming and J lost 6 bases, with 15 bases between them. This CDR3 spans 15 amino acids. The CDR3: CASSPGLGKVNEQFF. The CDR3 DNA is TGTGCCAGCTCACCGGGTCTAGGGAAGGTCAATGAGCAGTTCTTC.

This clone appeared a single time. The rearrangement joins TRBV6-1 to TRBJ2-7; D may be TRBD2 (5 bases). The V and J ends lost 3 bases and 2 bases respectively, with 8 bases between them. The CDR3 consists of 13 residues. The V gene's germline CDR1 is MNHNS and CDR2 SASEGT. The CDR3 sequence: CASSDGGAYEQYF. The CDR3 DNA reads TGTGCCAGCAGTGATGGAGGAGCCTACGAGCAGTACTTC.

This chain links TRBV5-5 with TRBJ1-1, with 7 positions matching TRBD1. Germline V gene lookup returns CDR1 SGHKS and CDR2 YYEKEE (reference sequence). The CDR3 extends over 14 amino acids. The junction had 8 bases not matched to a gene; V was cut back by 2 bases and J by 7 bases. The CDR3 protein is CASSFGTATREAFF. The CDR3 DNA follows: TGTGCCAGCAGCTTCGGGACAGCCACCCGTGAAGCTTTCTTT.

This chain links TRBV7-3 with TRBJ2-2; D assignment may be TRBD1 or TRBD2 (5 bases each). Germline values: CDR1 SGHTA, CDR2 FQGTGA. This CDR3 comprises 14 residues. The V and J ends lost 5 bases and 1 base respectively, with 8 bases between them. CDR3 in DNA: TGTGCCAGCAGCGGGGACGGGAACACCGGGGAGCTGTTTTTT. It translates to CASSGDGNTGELFF.

J is TRBJ1-5 and V is TRBV7-2, with 7 bases fitting TRBD1. The J segment lost 10 bases and the V segment lost 5 bases, leaving 8 bases of the junction unmatched. This CDR3 spans 13 amino acids. Germline CDR1 reads SGHTA; CDR2 reads FQGNSA. The CDR3 loop is CASSNRGVGPQHF. DNA for the CDR3: TGTGCCAGCAGCAACAGGGGTGTCGGACCCCAGCATTTT.

The rearrangement joins TRBV9 to TRBJ2-5; D is tentatively TRBD1 or TRBD2 (5 bases each). Matching the DNA end better, TRBJ2-7 makes the J call doubtful. The germline V gene encodes CDR1 SGDLS and CDR2 YYNGEE. The CDR3 is 15 residues long. The CDR3 nucleotides read TGTGCCAGCAGCGTAGCCCCGGTGGGGGTCTACGAGCAGTACTTC. It translates to CASSVAPVGVYEQYF.

The chain carries TRBV11-1 and TRBJ2-2; a possible D gene is TRBD1 (6 bases). The CDR3 has 15 residues. V was clipped by 5 bases and J by 4 bases, with 14 bases between them. CDR1 and CDR2 from the germline V gene are SGHAT and FQDESV (reference sequence). In DNA, the CDR3 is TGTGCCAGCAGCCACAGGGTCTCTACCACCGGGGAGCTGTTTTTT. The encoded protein is CASSHRVSTTGELFF.

The chain couples TRBV28 to TRBJ1-2; TRBD1 matches 8 bases. The germline gives CDR1 MDHEN, CDR2 SYDVKM. Trimming took 6 bases from V and 7 from J; bases not matched to a gene: 4. CDR3 length equals 12 residues. CDR3 sequence: CASSSGGGGYTF. The CDR3 bases are TGTGCCAGCAGCTCAGGGGGCGGTGGCTACACCTTC.